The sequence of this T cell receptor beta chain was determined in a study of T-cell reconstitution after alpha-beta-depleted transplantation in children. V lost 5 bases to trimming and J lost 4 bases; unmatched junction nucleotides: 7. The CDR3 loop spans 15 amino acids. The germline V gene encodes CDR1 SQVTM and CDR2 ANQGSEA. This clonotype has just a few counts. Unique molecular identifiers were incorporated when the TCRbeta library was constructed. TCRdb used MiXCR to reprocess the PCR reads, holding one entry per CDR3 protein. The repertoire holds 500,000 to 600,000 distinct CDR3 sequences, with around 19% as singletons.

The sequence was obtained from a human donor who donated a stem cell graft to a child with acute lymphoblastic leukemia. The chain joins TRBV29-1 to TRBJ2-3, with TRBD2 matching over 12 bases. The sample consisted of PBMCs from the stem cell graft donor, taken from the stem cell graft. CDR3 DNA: TGCAGCGTTTTGCCGGCTAGCGGGAGGGCAGATACGCAGTATTTT. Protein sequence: CSVLPASGRADTQYF.